This TCR beta chain was found in a study of T cell responses to AZD1222 COVID-19 vaccine. Broader study findings: Among the donors, most were white British and more were female, and clonal diversity was possibly underestimated. Spike-specific TCR breadth and depth both grew after two AZD1222 doses.

Details on this clone: Its matching antigen is unknown.

The germline gives CDR1 SGHNT, CDR2 YYREEE (reference sequence). There are 15 residues in the CDR3. The ends were cut back, 1 base at V and 2 bases at J, with 12 bases in the middle. Repertoires were generated with immunoSEQ multiplex PCR, while TCRdb's copy carries only in-frame clones and drops some. The sample records about 88,000 clones, approximately 91% being singletons. V is TRBV5-4 and J is TRBJ1-1; unclear D gene. Specimen: peripheral blood, collected 28 days after the second AZD1222 dose. This receptor was taken from an adult who received the AZD1222 COVID-19 vaccine. The CDR3: CASSLLTDTNTEAFF. CDR3 sequence (DNA): TGTGCCAGCAGCTTGCTCACAGACACAAACACTGAAGCTTTCTTT.